This entry features one T cell receptor beta chain sequence. Authors' processing steps: Amplified reference gene primers provided the basis for estimating nucleated cell counts. The assay was immunoSEQ multiplex PCR, and TCRdb's table has in-frame clones only and misses some. The V and J calls and the clone size are those of that table, but D and trimming were determined from the DNA. The sample carries roughly 200,000 clones, about 80% recorded once. This entry comes from a study of blood T cell repertoires in COVID-19. Germline V gives CDR1 SGHDT, CDR2 YYEEEE. The germline V and J ends were trimmed by 0 bases and 4 bases, with 11 bases remaining between them. The CDR3 consists of 15 residues.

The receptor was isolated from a human donor in a cohort sampled during active COVID-19. The V call is TRBV5-6, the J call TRBJ1-3; possibly TRBD1 for D (5 bases). The sample consisted of peripheral blood. This CDR3 is CASSLEGAGGNTIYF. The DNA for the CDR3 is TGTGCCAGCAGCTTGGAAGGGGCAGGGGGAAACACCATATATTTT.